This entry is about one TCR beta chain. Its binding antigen is unknown. No base qualities exist here, and no much larger clone lies one base off it. The QIAamp DNA FFPE kit was used to extract genomic DNA from formalin-fixed paraffin-embedded autopsy tissue. Amplification of TCRbeta CDR3 regions relied on the immunoSEQ bias-controlled multiplex PCR, followed by high-throughput sequencing. In the paper's pipeline: The immunoSEQ vendor pipeline collapsed and filtered CDR3 sequences to measure the abundance and frequency of each unique TCRbeta CDR3. Dominant CDR3 amino acid sequences were clustered with SARS-CoV-2-specific ImmuneCODE TCRbeta sequences by CD-HIT using a 90% global sequence identity threshold. Clones were classed as hyperexpanded at frequencies of 0.1 to 1 and as large at frequencies of 0.01 to 0.1. The CDR3 amino acid sequences and the V and J gene assignments of the dominant clones were confirmed with MiXCR. The R stringdist package was used to calculate Levenshtein distances between the patient clonotypes and the ImmuneCODE hits. Drawn from immuneACCESS, this table holds only the in-frame rearrangements with V and J called that TCRdb kept. Clones are partly lost; checked studies trace under half to an unresolved V gene and leave the rest unexplained. The V and J calls and clone size were taken over from that table, and D and trimming were inferred from the DNA. In all, the sample holds around 10,000 clones, and around 89% of those were seen once. 2% to 2.5% of the sample comes from the top ten.

Based on the germline V gene (reference sequence), the CDR1 and CDR2 sequences are SGHKS and YYEKEE. Germline trimming: 3 bases from V, 4 bases from J; junction bases outside gene matches: 6. From the cysteine up to the phenylalanine, the CDR3 has a length of 14 residues. Solely the CDR3 DNA is kept, with 42 bases framed from the first base. These data are taken from a study of T cell repertoires in MIS-A myocarditis (dated 2022 in TCRdb). The sequenced material came from thoracic lymph node tissue obtained at autopsy. This TCR was sampled from a man aged 18 to 30 with fulminant myocarditis from multisystem inflammatory syndrome in adults (MIS-A) after COVID-19. Rearrangement joined TRBV5-5 to TRBJ1-1, and 7 junction bases match TRBD1. CDR3 protein: CASSYRGVGTEAFF. The sequence in DNA is TGTGCCAGCAGCTACAGGGGAGTGGGCACTGAAGCTTTCTTT.